This T cell receptor (beta chain) comes out of a study of tumor-infiltrating lymphocytes in primary liver carcinoma. Study-wide context: Ranging in age from 30 to 69 years, the patients were men and women.

To note about this clonotype: The target antigen is unknown.

Using a constant-region primer together with ProtoScript II reverse transcriptase, TCR beta cDNA was made from approximately 0.55 ug of total RNA. TCR beta libraries came from three nested multiplex PCR rounds using slightly modified ARM-PCR. TRBV1-TRBV30 forward and Cbeta reverse primers drove the first two approximately 10-cycle rounds. From the multiplex PCR reads, TCRdb called clonotypes with MiXCR, one entry per CDR3 protein. The sample consists of approximately 47,000 distinct CDR3 sequences, around 79% of them appearing once. With 5 bases clipped from V and 5 bases from J, the junction kept 15 bases outside the gene matches. The germline V gene has CDR1 SGHAT and CDR2 FQNNGV. This CDR3 comprises 19 residues. The source material, about 20-30 mg of unsorted bulk tissue, was used to co-extract RNA and DNA. Through surgical resection, the patients' primary liver carcinoma was treated. Regarding the study as a whole: Presence in all five tumor regions was observed for only about 7.5-25% of top clones. The difference in top-250-clone fraction between tumors and blood was significant, favoring tumors (p = 0.039).

This receptor was identified in a man aged 35 to 55 with primary liver carcinoma and hepatitis B virus infection. Material: liver tumor tissue from sampling region 3. Subset indicated: tumor region T3, left-lateral pole. The V call is TRBV11-2, the J call TRBJ2-6; 10 bases map to TRBD1. CDR3 DNA: TGTGCCAGCAGCCGCGCTTGGGACAGGGGCTGTAGGCGGGCCAACGTCCTGACTTTC. Translation gives CASSRAWDRGCRRANVLTF. The entire variable domain, with the rest obtained from reference TRBV11-2 and TRBJ2-6, is as follows: EAGVAQSPRYKIIEKRQSVAFWCNPISGHATLYWYQQILGQGPKLLIQFQNNGVVDDSQLPKDRFSAERLKGVDSTLKIQPAKLEDSAVYLCASSRAWDRGCRRANVLTFGAGSRLTVL.